Listed here are 29 T cell receptor beta chains from one sample, sequenced in a study of response to subunit inactivated influenza vaccine. Using its own MiXCR run on the RT-PCR reads, TCRdb lists one record per CDR3 protein. The sample contains hundreds of thousands of distinct CDR3 sequences, 15% to 19% of which appear only once. Specimen: PBMCs from blood, collected 11 to 12 days after vaccination. Receptors were obtained from a man in his forties or fifties who received an inactivated influenza vaccine.

This clonotype was seen a few times. The chain recombines TRBV5-1 with TRBJ1-4, with TRBD1 identical over 7 bases. V lost 0 bases to trimming and J lost 7 bases; unmatched junction nucleotides: 3. The CDR3 is 14 residues long. In germline, CDR1 is SGHRS, CDR2 YFSETQ. CDR3 in DNA: TGCGCCAGCAGCTTGGACGACAGGGCTGAAAAACTGTTTTTT. Protein: CASSLDDRAEKLFF.

This clonotype was seen ten or more times. This chain uses TRBV28 with TRBJ2-7, with D possibly TRBD1 on 5 matching bases. Trimming took off 7 bases at V and 1 base at J, with 14 bases between the two ends. Germline CDR1 and CDR2: MDHEN and SYDVKM. There are 14 residues in the CDR3. The DNA of the CDR3 is TGTGCCAGCACCCCGACAGATTCTTCCTACGAGCAGTACTTC. Protein sequence: CASTPTDSSYEQYF.

The V call is TRBV7-2, the J call TRBJ2-5; 11 bases map to TRBD2. V lost 1 base and J lost 9; bases outside the gene matches: 7. Germline V gene data show CDR1 as SGHTA and CDR2 as FQGNSA. This CDR3 is built from 15 residues. The CDR3 DNA reads TGTGCCAGCAGCTTAGTATTAGCGGGGGGGCGGGCCCAGTACTTC. This gives the protein CASSLVLAGGRAQYF.

The chain is built from TRBV6-1 and TRBJ2-1; the D gene could be TRBD1 or TRBD2 (6 bases each). V dropped 10 bases and J dropped 10 bases, with 20 bases sitting between them. The V gene's germline CDR1 is MNHNS and CDR2 SASEGT. There are 13 residues in the CDR3. CDR3 residues: CATGSKMGGEQFF. The CDR3, as DNA: TGTGCCACCGGATCTAAGATGGGGGGCGAGCAGTTCTTC.

The chain couples TRBV12-3 or TRBV12-4 to TRBJ2-2, with a tentative D call TRBD1 (6 bases). The CDR3 runs to 15 residues. V was cut by 6 bases and J by 1 base, with 12 bases left in between. DNA for the CDR3: TGTGCCAGCAGCCGAGCGACAGGGAACACCGGGGAGCTGTTTTTT. Translation gives CASSRATGNTGELFF.

The rearrangement uses TRBV10-3 and TRBJ2-2, with a tentative D call TRBD2 (6 bases). Trimming cost V 5 bases and J 3 bases, with 13 bases left between them. The CDR3 loop spans 15 amino acids. Looked up from germline, CDR1 is ENHRY and CDR2 is SYGVKD. In nucleotides, the CDR3 is TGTGCCATCAGTCCGACTAGTGTGGACACCGGGGAGCTGTTTTTT. It yields the protein CAISPTSVDTGELFF.

The chain recombines TRBV6-1 with TRBJ2-7; D ambiguous. Trimming stripped 5 bases from V and 4 bases from J, with 9 bases between. The CDR3 length is 12 residues. Germline assignment: CDR1 MNHNS and CDR2 SASEGT. The CDR3 sequence is CASSLNFYEQYF. As DNA, the CDR3 is TGTGCCAGCAGTTTAAATTTTTACGAGCAGTACTTC.

V and J are TRBV20-1 and TRBJ2-3; tentatively, D is TRBD2 (6 bases). This CDR3 is built from 14 residues. V lost 6 bases, J lost 0 bases, and 13 bases lay in between. The V gene's germline CDR1 is DFQATT and CDR2 SNEGSKA (reference sequence). CDR3 DNA: TGCAGTGCCCCCAAAGGAGGGAGCACAGATACGCAGTATTTT. This encodes CSAPKGGSTDTQYF.

V gene TRBV7-2 combines with J gene TRBJ1-6; tentative D call: TRBD1 (6 bases). The ends were cut back, 5 bases at V and 7 bases at J, with 15 bases in the middle. Per the germline V gene, CDR1 is SGHTA and CDR2 is FQGNSA. The CDR3 is 15 amino acids. In DNA form, the CDR3 reads TGTGCCAGCAGCATCAACAGGGTGTTCAATTCACCCCTCCACTTT. This sequence encodes CASSINRVFNSPLHF. Complete variable domain (other parts from reference TRBV7-2 and TRBJ1-6): GAGVSQSPSNKVTEKGKDVELRCDPISGHTALYWYRQSLGQGLEFLIYFQGNSAPDKSGLPSDRFSAERTGGSVSTLTIQRTQQEDSAVYLCASSINRVFNSPLHFGNGTRLTVT.

This clonotype was counted many times. V gene TRBV5-1 combines with J gene TRBJ2-1; tentative D call: TRBD1 (5 bases). The CDR3 is 15 amino acids. The germline V and J ends were trimmed by 0 bases and 0 bases, with 7 bases remaining between them. Germline CDR1 and CDR2: SGHRS and YFSETQ. The CDR3 is CASSLEGNSYNEQFF. The CDR3 DNA reads TGCGCCAGCAGCTTGGAGGGGAACTCCTACAATGAGCAGTTCTTC.

The CDR3 loop is CASSLVFAGGSDTQYF. Here the CDR3 DNA reads TGTGCCAGCAGCTTAGTTTTTGCGGGAGGTTCAGATACGCAGTATTTT. V gene TRBV7-2 combines with J gene TRBJ2-3; 8 positions match TRBD2. Losses at the gene ends were 1 base for V and 4 bases for J; bases not matched to a gene: 7. Germline V gene sequence: CDR1 SGHTA, CDR2 FQGNSA. This CDR3 spans 16 amino acids.

This clonotype showed up just a few times. The V gene is TRBV10-3, the J gene TRBJ2-6, with a weak D call TRBD2 (5 bases). With 0 bases removed from V and 0 bases from J, the gap between germline ends came to 15 bases. Per the germline V gene, CDR1 is ENHRY and CDR2 is SYGVKD. This CDR3 has 19 amino acids. Written as DNA, the CDR3 is TGTGCCATCAGTGAGTCGGTAGGACTGAAGAGCTCTGGGGCCAACGTCCTGACTTTC. Encoded protein: CAISESVGLKSSGANVLTF.

The table lists this clonotype with a few counts. The CDR3 reads CSARLAGEGDTQYF. Written as DNA, the CDR3 is TGCAGTGCTCGACTAGCGGGAGAGGGGGATACGCAGTATTTT. The chain couples TRBV20-1 to TRBJ2-3; 12 nucleotides align to TRBD2. With V trimmed by 5 bases and J by 6 bases, 6 bases remained unmatched. The CDR3 sequence is 14 residues long. CDR1 and CDR2 (germline): DFQATT, SNEGSKA (reference sequence).

The chain combines TRBV29-1 with TRBJ2-3; 10 bases line up with TRBD2. V gave up 7 bases and J gave up 4 bases; unmatched junction bases: 5. Germline CDR1 is SQVTM and CDR2 is ANQGSEA. CDR3 length equals 13 residues. The CDR3 loop reads CSAPAGGADTQYF. The CDR3 DNA is TGCAGCGCCCCAGCGGGAGGGGCAGATACGCAGTATTTT.

This clonotype has a handful of counts. The CDR3: CASSLSLGDSYNEQFF. CDR3 DNA: TGTGCCAGCAGTTTATCGTTAGGAGACTCCTACAATGAGCAGTTCTTC. The J gene is TRBJ2-1, the V gene TRBV28, with unresolved D. Deletions cut 1 base from V and 0 bases from J, with 10 bases between. From germline, CDR1 is MDHEN and CDR2 SYDVKM. There are 16 residues in the CDR3.

This clonotype has just a few counts. This chain connects TRBV27 to TRBJ2-7; the D gene is possibly TRBD1 (5 bases). This CDR3 comprises 14 residues. Per the germline V gene, CDR1 is MNHEY and CDR2 is SMNVEV (reference sequence). V lost 0 bases and J lost 4, with 10 bases in between. CDR3 protein: CASSLSGAQYEQYF. For the CDR3, the DNA is TGTGCCAGCAGTTTATCTGGGGCCCAGTACGAGCAGTACTTC.

The rearrangement links TRBV6-2 or TRBV6-3 to TRBJ1-1; 7 nucleotides align to TRBD1. This CDR3 has 17 amino acids. V lost 4 bases to trimming and J lost 0 bases; unmatched junction nucleotides: 11. Per the germline V gene, CDR1 is MNHEY and CDR2 is SVGEGT. The CDR3 DNA sequence: TGTGCCAGCAGTTCCGATTGGACAGGACCCATGAACACTGAAGCTTTCTTT. It encodes CASSSDWTGPMNTEAFF.

This chain uses TRBV12-3 or TRBV12-4 with TRBJ2-7, with TRBD1 as a possible D gene (8 bases). Trimming took off 5 bases at V and 5 bases at J, with 19 bases between the two ends. CDR3 length equals 15 residues. Here the CDR3 reads CASSPSRTGRDEQYF. CDR3 DNA sequence: TGTGCCAGCAGTCCTTCACGGACAGGGAGGGACGAGCAGTACTTC.

A few counts support this clonotype. The chain couples TRBV5-5 to TRBJ2-7; 9 bases map to TRBD1. V gave up 3 bases and J gave up 3 bases; unmatched junction bases: 4. The length of the CDR3 is 14 residues. Germline values: CDR1 SGHKS, CDR2 YYEKEE (reference sequence). This CDR3 reads CASSWTGQGYEQYF. DNA of the CDR3: TGTGCCAGCAGCTGGACGGGACAGGGCTACGAGCAGTACTTC.

In this sample, this clonotype turned up a few times. This sequence joins TRBV14 and TRBJ1-6; no clear D gene. The V and J ends lost 1 base and 8 bases respectively, with 12 bases between them. The CDR3 totals 15 residues. Germline CDR1 is SGHDN and CDR2 is FVKESK. The CDR3 DNA reads TGTGCCAGCAGCCAAGTAACGGGGTATGATTCACCCCTCCACTTT. Amino acids: CASSQVTGYDSPLHF. Together with reference TRBV14 and TRBJ1-6, the CDR3 gives the full variable domain: EAGVTQFPSHSVIEKGQTVTLRCDPISGHDNLYWYRRVMGKEIKFLLHFVKESKQDESGMPNNRFLAERTGGTYSTLKVQPAELEDSGVYFCASSQVTGYDSPLHFGNGTRLTVT.

J is TRBJ2-3 and V is TRBV9; D is unclear. CDR3 size: 12 residues. The V and J ends lost 0 bases and 4 bases respectively, with 3 bases between them. From germline, CDR1 is SGDLS and CDR2 YYNGEE. CDR3 loop: CASSVAPDTQYF. The CDR3 DNA is TGTGCCAGCAGCGTAGCTCCAGATACGCAGTATTTT.

The genes are TRBV11-1 and TRBJ2-1; D possibly corresponds to TRBD2 (6 bases). The CDR3 is 15 residues long. The germline V gene encodes CDR1 SGHAT and CDR2 FQDESV (reference sequence). Trimming took off 1 base at V and 5 bases at J, with 12 bases between the two ends. CDR3 in DNA: TGTGCCAGCAGCTTAGTTTGGACTAACAACAATGAGCAGTTCTTC. As protein: CASSLVWTNNNEQFF.

V and J are TRBV7-2 and TRBJ2-7; 10 positions agree with TRBD2. CDR3 length: 16 residues. Germline CDR1 SGHTA, CDR2 FQGNSA. The ends lost 5 bases at V and 3 bases at J; junction bases unmatched: 10. In DNA form, the CDR3 reads TGTGCCAGCAGCGCCCGAGCGGGGGGGGGCTACTACGAGCAGTACTTC. It specifies CASSARAGGGYYEQYF.

This clonotype was counted ten times or more. The rearrangement uses TRBV12-3 or TRBV12-4 and TRBJ2-3, with 11 bases identical to TRBD2. The V and J ends lost 1 base and 5 bases, in that order; junction bases with no gene match: 8. The CDR3 length is 17 residues. CDR3: CASSLGILAGAEDTQYF. The CDR3 region has the DNA TGTGCCAGCAGTTTAGGGATACTAGCGGGAGCCGAAGATACGCAGTATTTT.

This clonotype has at least ten counts. The V and J genes are TRBV28 and TRBJ1-1, with D perhaps matching TRBD1 (5 bases). Germline V gene data show CDR1 as MDHEN and CDR2 as SYDVKM. The ends were cut back, 4 bases at V and 1 base at J, with 16 bases in the middle. The CDR3 sequence is 16 residues long. CDR3 amino acids: CASSSSGGVPNTEAFF. CDR3 DNA sequence: TGTGCCAGCAGTTCAAGCGGGGGTGTCCCGAACACTGAAGCTTTCTTT.

The rearrangement uses TRBV20-1 and TRBJ2-5; TRBD2 might be the D (5 bases). Trimming stripped 6 bases from V and 6 bases from J, with 20 bases between. CDR1 and CDR2 (germline): DFQATT, SNEGSKA (reference sequence). The CDR3 is made up of 14 amino acids. CDR3 region: CSAARSGPGKTQYF. CDR3 DNA sequence: TGCAGTGCGGCCCGGTCCGGCCCGGGGAAGACCCAGTACTTC.

This chain joins TRBV7-2 and TRBJ2-2; 7 bases agree with TRBD2. J lost 6 bases, V lost 3 bases, and 4 bases had no gene match. The CDR3 is 14 amino acids. From germline, CDR1 is SGHTA and CDR2 FQGNSA. Written as DNA, the CDR3 is TGTGCCAGCAGCTTTGGGGGAGGGTCCGGGGAGCTGTTTTTT. Translating it yields CASSFGGGSGELFF.

The table lists this clonotype with many counts. V and J are TRBV6-1 and TRBJ2-2, with no clear D. CDR3 size: 15 residues. V lost 5 bases, J lost 3 bases, and 13 bases lay in between. The germline V gene has CDR1 MNHNS and CDR2 SASEGT. DNA of the CDR3: TGTGCCAGCAGTAGCAGTGGGGTACACACCGGGGAGCTGTTTTTT. This gives the protein CASSSSGVHTGELFF.

This clonotype was seen only a few times. The chain carries TRBV10-3 and TRBJ2-7, with 7 bases aligning to TRBD1. Germline CDR1 and CDR2: ENHRY and SYGVKD. With 8 bases clipped from V and 5 bases from J, the junction kept 6 bases outside the gene matches. CDR3 length equals 12 residues. The CDR3 nucleotides are TGTGCCATCTCAAGGGGGCCAGACGAGCAGTACTTC. Its translation: CAISRGPDEQYF.